The next 23 T cell receptor beta chains were all read from a single sample in a study of shared clonotypes between healthy human individuals (dated by TCRdb to the early 2020s). Library method: the immunoSEQ multiplex PCR assay. TCRdb took this table from immuneACCESS and kept in-frame rearrangements with V and J called. Such tables lack part of the clones; where checked against another copy, unresolved V genes explain under half of the gap, and the rest is unexplained. This sample is represented by some 2,100,000 clones; about 94% of them were singletons. Approximately 0.13% of the sample lies in the top ten. Sequences were obtained from naive CD4+ T cells sorted from blood. The sample's cell subset or site label, in plain terms: CD45RA+ positively selected. The receptor source for this set is a man younger than 35 in good health.

The chain combines TRBV7-2 with TRBJ1-5; a possible D gene is TRBD1 (6 bases). Looked up from germline, CDR1 is SGHTA and CDR2 is FQGNSA. The CDR3 length is 12 residues. V lost 4 bases to trimming and J lost 6 bases, with 7 bases between them. The CDR3 DNA reads as TGTGCCAGCAGCTCCAGGGGTCAGCCCCAGCATTTT. Protein: CASSSRGQPQHF.

This rearrangement joins TRBV7-9 to TRBJ2-7; no clear D. Per germline, CDR1 SEHNR and CDR2 FQNEAQ (reference sequence). The CDR3 consists of 13 residues. Trimming left V 6 bases short and J 7 bases short, with 16 bases between. The CDR3 nucleotides read TGTGCCAGCAGGCAAAATCAAATGGGTGAGCAGTACTTC. Encoded protein: CASRQNQMGEQYF.

This clone was counted a single time. The chain is built from TRBV28 and TRBJ2-1; TRBD1 aligns across 7 bases. This CDR3 has 15 amino acids. The V gene's germline CDR1 is MDHEN and CDR2 SYDVKM. The J segment lost 7 bases and the V segment lost 4 bases, leaving 10 bases of the junction unmatched. The CDR3 DNA is TGTGCCAGCAGTTCCCAACAGGGGATTGGGAATGAGCAGTTCTTC. This gives the protein CASSSQQGIGNEQFF.

The V and J genes are TRBV28 and TRBJ1-5; TRBD1 is a possible D gene (5 bases). The V gene's germline CDR1 is MDHEN and CDR2 SYDVKM. Between the trimmed V and J ends, which lost 4 bases and 7 bases, there was a span of 14 bases. The CDR3 contains 14 residues. CDR3 sequence (DNA): TGTGCCAGCAGTTCCCCTCAGGGTGGCCAGCCCCAGCATTTT. Amino acid sequence: CASSSPQGGQPQHF.

The chain joins TRBV7-2 to TRBJ1-2; no clear D. This CDR3 spans 15 amino acids. Deletions cut 1 base from V and 4 bases from J, with 13 bases between. Germline loops: CDR1 SGHTA, CDR2 FQGNSA. The CDR3 loop is CASSLEVYGFYGYTF. The CDR3 nucleotides read TGTGCCAGCAGCTTAGAAGTGTACGGGTTCTATGGCTACACCTTC.

A note on this clone: Other DNA variants within this sample encode the same CDR3. CDR3 DNA sequence: TGTGCCAGTAGTTCCACGAGAGACACTGAAGCTTTCTTT. Amino acids: CASSSTRDTEAFF. This chain uses TRBV19 with TRBJ1-1; D gene unclear. The length of the CDR3 is 13 residues. Germline CDR1 reads LNHDA; CDR2 reads SQIVND (reference sequence). Trimming removed 5 bases from V and 3 bases from J, with 10 bases in between.

Here the CDR3 DNA reads TGTGCCAGCAGTCGGGAGTTAGGTACGCAGTATTTT. Protein sequence: CASSRELGTQYF. The chain recombines TRBV6-1 with TRBJ2-3; TRBD2 is a possible D gene (6 bases). V lost 5 bases and J 8 bases, leaving 11 bases between the germline ends. Germline V gene lookup returns CDR1 MNHNS and CDR2 SASEGT. The CDR3 runs 12 residues.

This chain links TRBV27 with TRBJ2-7, with D perhaps TRBD1 (5 bases). V was trimmed by 5 bases and J by 6 bases, leaving 17 bases between them. CDR3 length: 14 amino acids. CDR1 is MNHEY, CDR2 SMNVEV, per germline (reference sequence). DNA of the CDR3: TGTGCCAGCAGTGAGGTGGGGCCGATTGCCGAGCAGTACTTC. It is translated as CASSEVGPIAEQYF.

V gene TRBV18 combines with J gene TRBJ2-7; TRBD2 aligns across 7 bases. CDR1 and CDR2 from the germline V gene are KGHSH and LQKENI. The CDR3 is 15 amino acids. The ends lost 3 bases at V and 3 bases at J; junction bases unmatched: 8. Here the CDR3 DNA reads TGTGCCAGCTCACCTGTCTCCTCGGGGGGCTACGAGCAGTACTTC. Protein product: CASSPVSSGGYEQYF.

The gene calls are TRBV5-1 and TRBJ1-2; 11 bases are a match to TRBD1. CDR3 size: 15 residues. V dropped 4 bases and J dropped 7; count of bases not matched to a gene: 9. Germline loops: CDR1 SGHRS, CDR2 YFSETQ. CDR3 DNA sequence: TGCGCCAGCAGCCGTGACCCGGGACAGGGGGTTGGCTACACCTTC. Amino acid sequence: CASSRDPGQGVGYTF.

The J gene is TRBJ2-1, the V gene TRBV6-1, with TRBD1 matching 8 bases. CDR1 and CDR2 (germline): MNHNS, SASEGT. V dropped 3 bases and J dropped 3; count of bases not matched to a gene: 4. The CDR3 contains 15 residues. In nucleotides, the CDR3 is TGTGCCAGCAGTGACGGACAGGGACTCTACAATGAGCAGTTCTTC. It translates to CASSDGQGLYNEQFF.

The chain has TRBV10-3 and TRBJ1-2, with TRBD1 identical over 10 bases. CDR1 is ENHRY and CDR2 is SYGVKD in the germline V gene. Trimming at V came to 6 bases and at J to 7 bases, leaving 8 bases not matched to a gene. The CDR3 is made up of 14 amino acids. The CDR3 DNA reads as TGTGCCATCAGATTGGGACAGGGGATAGGTGGCTACACCTTC. Residues: CAIRLGQGIGGYTF.

A note on this clone: Other DNA sequences in the sample encode the same CDR3. The genes are TRBV6-1 and TRBJ1-2; no clear D gene. Trimming removed 0 bases from V and 5 bases from J, with 10 bases in between. The V gene's germline CDR1 is MNHNS and CDR2 SASEGT. This CDR3 spans 14 amino acids. The CDR3, as DNA: TGTGCCAGCAGTGAAGCGGGCTCGGGGTATGGCTACACCTTC. Amino acid sequence: CASSEAGSGYGYTF.

The genes are TRBV5-4 and TRBJ2-6, with a tentative D call TRBD2 (6 bases). From germline, CDR1 is SGHNT and CDR2 YYREEE (reference sequence). V lost 3 bases to trimming and J lost 0 bases, with 13 bases between them. The CDR3 is 17 residues long. The chain's CDR3 is CASSWRDGLSGANVLTF. Here the CDR3 DNA reads TGTGCCAGCAGCTGGCGGGACGGCCTCTCTGGGGCCAACGTCCTGACTTTC.

The chain has TRBV7-2 and TRBJ1-5, with a tentative D call TRBD1 (5 bases). CDR3 length: 15 amino acids. From germline, CDR1 is SGHTA and CDR2 FQGNSA. V was clipped by 0 bases and J by 3 bases, with 9 bases between them. For the CDR3, the DNA is TGTGCCAGCAGCTTAGCGGGGGTAGACAATCAGCCCCAGCATTTT. This gives the protein CASSLAGVDNQPQHF.

The chain couples TRBV5-1 to TRBJ2-3, with 9 bases matching TRBD1. This CDR3 spans 16 amino acids. CDR1 is SGHRS, CDR2 YFSETQ, per germline. With V trimmed by 2 bases and J by 3 bases, 7 bases remained unmatched. CDR3 amino acids: CASSFQGQGSTDTQYF. DNA of the CDR3: TGCGCCAGCAGCTTTCAGGGACAGGGATCGACAGATACGCAGTATTTT.

This chain links TRBV4-1 with TRBJ1-6; 9 bases agree with TRBD1. CDR3 length: 18 amino acids. V lost 0 bases to trimming and J lost 10 bases; unmatched junction nucleotides: 13. Germline V lookup: CDR1 MGHRA, CDR2 YSYEKL. The CDR3 loop is CASSQDYSGTGSESPLHF. The CDR3 nucleotides are TGCGCCAGCAGCCAAGATTATTCGGGGACAGGGTCAGAGTCACCCCTCCACTTT.

The chain has TRBV6-1 and TRBJ1-1; D remains unclear. The V and J ends lost 6 bases and 7 bases respectively, with 15 bases between them. CDR1 and CDR2 from the germline V gene are MNHNS and SASEGT. The CDR3 covers 13 residues. CDR3 in amino acids: CASSLGILIEAFF. For the CDR3, the DNA is TGTGCCAGCAGCCTCGGGATCCTGATTGAAGCTTTCTTT.

The genes are TRBV15 and TRBJ1-1, with D uncertain. The CDR3 is made up of 17 amino acids. Germline V gives CDR1 LNHNV, CDR2 YYDKDF (reference sequence). Trimming took 1 base from V and 1 from J, leaving 16 bases between them. The CDR3 DNA reads as TGTGCCACCAGCAGAGCACCCCCGCCGGGGTCGAACACTGAAGCTTTCTTT. Translated, it gives CATSRAPPPGSNTEAFF.

The V call is TRBV7-9, the J call TRBJ1-5; D gene unclear. Trimming cost V 5 bases and J 4 bases, with 15 bases left between them. The CDR3 contains 15 residues. CDR1 is SEHNR and CDR2 is FQNEAQ in the germline V gene (reference sequence). CDR3 loop: CASSPGLAENQPQHF. CDR3 DNA: TGTGCCAGCAGCCCTGGCTTGGCAGAAAATCAGCCCCAGCATTTT.

This clone was detected once. Additional DNA sequences in this sample encode the identical CDR3. The CDR3 nucleotides read TGTGCCAGCAGCTCAAGGGGGACAGATACGCAGTATTTT. Amino acids: CASSSRGTDTQYF. The rearrangement links TRBV11-2 to TRBJ2-3; perhaps TRBD1 as D (6 bases). The germline CDR1 and CDR2 sequences are SGHAT and FQNNGV. Trimming took off 4 bases at V and 3 bases at J, with 8 bases between the two ends. The CDR3 length is 13 residues.

The chain has TRBV6-5 and TRBJ1-1; possibly TRBD1 for D (5 bases). The V gene lost 7 bases and the J gene lost 7 bases, with 13 bases spanning the gap. The CDR3 consists of 12 residues. From germline, CDR1 is MNHEY and CDR2 SVGAGI. CDR3 amino acids: CASINNGGEAFF. Written as DNA, the CDR3 is TGTGCCAGCATCAACAATGGGGGTGAAGCTTTCTTT.

The rearrangement joins TRBV6-1 to TRBJ1-2, with 9 bases lining up with TRBD1. Germline CDR1 reads MNHNS; CDR2 reads SASEGT. The CDR3 consists of 14 residues. J gave up 8 bases and V 7 bases, and 11 bases lay outside the gene matches. The CDR3 coding sequence is TGTGCCAGCACCGGAACAGGGGGCGGTGGCGGCTACACCTTC. This codes for CASTGTGGGGGYTF.